The next 16 T cell receptor beta chains were all read from a single sample in a study of control samples from healthy donors and cancer patients. The protocol was immunoSEQ multiplex PCR, while the TCRdb copy is restricted to in-frame clones and leaves out a portion. The sample yields 350,000 to 450,000 clones, 75% to 95% seen once. The sequencing sample was made of PBMCs. These receptors came from a middle-aged man with head and neck cancer.

This clone was recorded once. The rearrangement joins TRBV19 to TRBJ2-2; TRBD1 matches 9 bases. The CDR3 consists of 17 residues. J was trimmed by 4 bases and V by 1 base; bases with no gene match: 7. Germline values: CDR1 LNHDA, CDR2 SQIVND (reference sequence). In nucleotides, the CDR3 is TGTGCCAGTAGTATAGTGAGTACAGGGGGCTTCACCGGGGAGCTGTTTTTT. It encodes CASSIVSTGGFTGELFF.

The gene calls are TRBV3-1 (or the pseudogene TRBV3-2) and TRBJ1-6; perhaps TRBD1 as D (5 bases). The CDR3 sequence is 15 residues long. V lost 1 base and J 4 bases, leaving 8 bases between the germline ends. Germline CDR1 and CDR2: LGHDT and YNNKEL (reference sequence). CDR3: CASSQAGGYNSPLHF. CDR3 nucleotides: TGTGCCAGCAGCCAAGCCGGGGGGTATAATTCACCCCTCCACTTT.

In its sample, this clone was seen once. The gene calls are TRBV19 and TRBJ2-2; the D gene is possibly TRBD2 (6 bases). Trimming stripped 8 bases from V and 3 bases from J, with 13 bases between. The CDR3 loop spans 14 amino acids. Germline V lookup: CDR1 LNHDA, CDR2 SQIVND (reference sequence). CDR3 DNA: TGTGCCAGTCAGATGGGGGGAGACACCGGGGAGCTGTTTTTT. Protein product: CASQMGGDTGELFF.

The chain employs TRBV29-1 and TRBJ1-1, with D possibly being TRBD1 (6 bases). V was clipped by 6 bases and J by 2 bases, with 13 bases between them. The CDR3 extends over 13 amino acids. The germline V gene encodes CDR1 SQVTM and CDR2 ANQGSEA. The CDR3 DNA reads TGCAGCGTGGCAGGGGTCCCTAACACTGAAGCTTTCTTT. Translated: CSVAGVPNTEAFF.

V usage is TRBV28 and J usage is TRBJ1-4; D gene unclear. Germline assignment: CDR1 MDHEN and CDR2 SYDVKM. The V end lost 2 bases, the J end lost 4 bases, and 8 bases lay between the germline ends. CDR3 length: 14 amino acids. In DNA form, the CDR3 reads TGTGCCAGCAGTTTACGGGTGCTTAATGAAAAACTGTTTTTT. Translated: CASSLRVLNEKLFF. The variable domain in full, with the rest retrieved from reference TRBV28 and TRBJ1-4, is DVKVTQSSRYLVKRTGEKVFLECVQDMDHENMFWYRQDPGLGLRLIYFSYDVKMKEKGDIPEGYSVSREKKERFSLILESASTNQTSMYLCASSLRVLNEKLFFGSGTQLSVL.

The J gene is TRBJ1-2, the V gene TRBV3-1 (or the pseudogene TRBV3-2); tentatively, D is TRBD1 (5 bases). CDR3 length: 15 amino acids. Trimming shortened V by 4 bases and J by 4 bases, and 16 bases separated the two germline ends. In germline, CDR1 is LGHDT, CDR2 YNNKEL (reference sequence). CDR3 sequence reads: CASSRRQGAVYGYTF. CDR3 coding DNA: TGTGCCAGCAGCCGTCGTCAAGGGGCGGTCTATGGCTACACCTTC.

The DNA of the CDR3 is TGTGCCAGCAGCCCAGGCAGGGCGGCCAAAAACATTCAGTACTTC. Translated, it gives CASSPGRAAKNIQYF. The chain has TRBV7-2 and TRBJ2-4, with D perhaps TRBD1 (5 bases). Trimming cost V 5 bases and J 1 base, with 12 bases left between them. CDR1 is SGHTA, CDR2 FQGNSA, per germline. The length of the CDR3 is 15 residues.

The rearrangement links TRBV3-1 (or the pseudogene TRBV3-2) to TRBJ2-7; D tentatively reads TRBD1 or TRBD2 (6 bases each). This CDR3 is 16 amino acids long. Germline CDR1 LGHDT, CDR2 YNNKEL (reference sequence). V was pared by 0 bases and J by 3 bases, with 15 bases between. CDR3 loop: CASSQERGAPVYEQYF. The DNA for the CDR3 is TGTGCCAGCAGCCAAGAGAGGGGGGCCCCTGTCTACGAGCAGTACTTC.

This clone was seen once. The rearrangement uses TRBV28 and TRBJ1-6; no definite D call. The CDR3 totals 16 residues. Germline CDR1 is MDHEN and CDR2 is SYDVKM. Trimming left V 5 bases short and J 7 bases short, with 18 bases between. This CDR3 is CASSPPGVTKNSPLHF. The DNA for the CDR3 is TGTGCCAGCAGTCCCCCGGGAGTGACAAAGAATTCACCCCTCCACTTT.

This clone occurred a few times. The chain couples TRBV4-2 to TRBJ2-3; 10 bases line up with TRBD2. V was clipped by 0 bases and J by 2 bases; unmatched bases: 5. The CDR3 covers 17 residues. Germline lookup yields CDR1 LGHNA and CDR2 YNFKEQ. CDR3 in amino acids: CASSQEKREGLTDTQYF. The DNA for the CDR3 is TGTGCCAGCAGCCAAGAGAAGCGGGAGGGCCTCACAGATACGCAGTATTTT.

The genes are TRBV7-2 and TRBJ2-6, with 7 positions matching TRBD2. Germline trimming cut 5 bases from V and 0 bases from J; bases unmatched to any gene: 10. The CDR3 extends over 18 amino acids. Germline CDR1 SGHTA, CDR2 FQGNSA. CDR3 protein: CASSRPERGPSGANVLTF. Here the CDR3 DNA reads TGTGCCAGCAGCCGCCCTGAGCGGGGTCCCTCTGGGGCCAACGTCCTGACTTTC.

V is TRBV7-3 and J is TRBJ2-1; 8 bases fit TRBD1. Trimming cost V 1 base and J 5 bases; bases outside gene matches: 7. The CDR3 has 16 residues. From germline, CDR1 is SGHTA and CDR2 FQGTGA. In DNA form, the CDR3 reads TGTGCCAGCAGCTTAAAACCTCGGGACAGGAACAATGAGCAGTTCTTC. Encoded protein: CASSLKPRDRNNEQFF.

The V gene is TRBV9, the J gene TRBJ1-3; 7 positions match TRBD1. Unmatched junction bases numbered 7, after V lost 6 bases and J lost 4 bases. CDR3 size: 14 residues. CDR1 is SGDLS, CDR2 YYNGEE, per germline. The CDR3 protein is CASTSGGQGNTIYF. The CDR3 nucleotides are TGTGCCAGCACCTCAGGGGGGCAAGGAAACACCATATATTTT.

In this sample, this clone turned up once. V usage is TRBV9 and J usage is TRBJ2-7; TRBD2 might be the D (6 bases). This CDR3 region has 14 residues. Trimming shortened V by 4 bases and J by 2 bases, and 13 bases separated the two germline ends. Germline lookup yields CDR1 SGDLS and CDR2 YYNGEE. CDR3 DNA sequence: TGTGCCAGCAGCAGGGCGGGACTCACCTACGAGCAGTACTTC. This gives the protein CASSRAGLTYEQYF.

This chain uses TRBV5-1 with TRBJ1-4; the D gene is possibly TRBD1 (6 bases). Trimming stripped 5 bases from V and 0 bases from J, with 8 bases between. This CDR3 is 14 amino acids long. In germline, CDR1 is SGHRS, CDR2 YFSETQ. The CDR3 protein is CASRTGSTNEKLFF. In DNA, the CDR3 is TGCGCCAGCAGAACAGGGTCAACTAATGAAAAACTGTTTTTT.

The rearrangement links TRBV7-2 to TRBJ2-1, with 11 bases that match TRBD1. Germline V gene data show CDR1 as SGHTA and CDR2 as FQGNSA. This CDR3 has 18 residues. The V gene end was trimmed by 6 bases and the J gene end by 9 bases; junction bases not matched to a gene: 19. The chain's CDR3 is CASSPGTTPGTGGIEQFF. The CDR3, as DNA: TGTGCCAGCAGTCCCGGTACCACCCCCGGGACAGGGGGGATTGAGCAGTTCTTC.